The clone carrying this T cell receptor (beta chain) was counted a few times. This entry comes from a study of T cells in localized non-small cell lung cancer. The data were produced by immunoSEQ multiplex PCR, yet TCRdb's version contains in-frame clones alone and is incomplete. Of 4,000 to 6,000 clones in the sample, about 55% were seen once. From germline, CDR1 is SGDLS and CDR2 YYNGEE. This CDR3 is 12 amino acids long. V gave up 4 bases and J gave up 2 bases, with 7 bases separating them. The J gene is TRBJ2-7, the V gene TRBV9; D remains unclear. The origin of this receptor is a male donor aged 60 or older with stage I squamous cell lung carcinoma. The specimen was lymph node tissue, collected before any cancer treatment. The CDR3 sequence: CASSITPYEQYF. In nucleotides, the CDR3 is TGTGCCAGCAGCATAACCCCCTACGAGCAGTACTTC. The full variable domain, in which reference TRBV9 and TRBJ2-7 provide the parts outside the CDR3, is DSGVTQTPKHLITATGQRVTLRCSPRSGDLSVYWYQQSLDQGLQFLIQYYNGEERAKGNILERFSAQQFPDLHSELNLSSLELGDSALYFCASSITPYEQYFGPGTRLTVT.